A selection of T cell receptor beta chains follows, all from one sample in a study of T cell responses to AZD1222 COVID-19 vaccine. Clones were sequenced by immunoSEQ multiplex PCR, and TCRdb holds only the in-frame ones, with some missing. The sample yields tens of thousands of clones, just over 85% seen once. The specimen was peripheral blood, collected 28 days after the second AZD1222 dose. The receptors shown here come from an adult who received the AZD1222 COVID-19 vaccine. The CDR3 runs from the conserved cysteine through the conserved F or W. The order of the fields is D gene, clone size, J gene, V gene, CDR3 length, CDR3 DNA, CDR3 protein. D genes are given only for firm matches. Size values are once, few and many counts, or a class for expanded clones, and some rows have none.

TRBD2 | - | TRBJ2-5 | TRBV28 | 14 | TGTGCCAGCAGTACGACTAGCGCGGGAGAGACCCAGTACTTC | CASSTTSAGETQYF
TRBD1 | - | TRBJ1-1 | TRBV19 | 19 | TGTGCCACAAGCCCCAGATTACAGGGGGTAGAGGGAGTGAACACTGAAGCTTTCTTT | CATSPRLQGVEGVNTEAFF
- | few | TRBJ1-2 | TRBV28 | 13 | TGTGCCAGCAGTTTACCAGGAGAGTATGGCTACACCTTC | CASSLPGEYGYTF
- | few | TRBJ2-3 | TRBV4-3 | 14 | TGCGCCAGCAGCCAAGTACCTAGCCAGGATACGCAGTATTTT | CASSQVPSQDTQYF
- | - | TRBJ1-5 | TRBV27 | 15 | TGTGCCAGCAGTCTTATCTCCGGGGGTAGCCAGCCCCAGCATTTT | CASSLISGGSQPQHF
TRBD1 | - | TRBJ2-3 | TRBV28 | 14 | TGTGCCAGCAGCTCCGGACAGGGGACAGATACGCAGTATTTT | CASSSGQGTDTQYF
- | - | TRBJ2-7 | TRBV12-3/TRBV12-4 | 13 | TGTGCCAGCAGTTTAACCAGCGCCCACGAGCAGTACTTC | CASSLTSAHEQYF
- | - | TRBJ2-7 | TRBV9 | 14 | TGTGCCAGCAGCGTAGTTCCGGGAGCGGCCGAGCAGTATTTC | CASSVVPGAAEQYF
- | once | TRBJ1-6 | TRBV6-5 | 15 | TGTGCCAGCAGTTACCAGTGGGTGTCCGATTCACCCCTCCACTTT | CASSYQWVSDSPLHF
TRBD2 | - | TRBJ2-7 | TRBV18 | 17 | TGTGCCAGCTCACCGACTTGGACTAGCGGGGCGAACTTCGAGCAGTACTTC | CASSPTWTSGANFEQYF
- | - | TRBJ1-1 | TRBV6-1 | 16 | TGTGCCAGCAGTGAAAGCTTTGGGGGGACGAACACTGAAGCTTTCTTT | CASSESFGGTNTEAFF
TRBD1 | - | TRBJ1-5 | TRBV7-2 | 13 | TGTGCCAGCAGCTTCGACAGGGCGCAGCCCCAGCATTTT | CASSFDRAQPQHF
TRBD1 | - | TRBJ2-3 | TRBV20-1 | 13 | TGCAGTGCTAGTGAGGGGGCTGTAGATACGCAGTATTTT | CSASEGAVDTQYF
TRBD2 | - | TRBJ2-7 | TRBV5-1 | 17 | TGCGCCAGCGATCTGGGAGGGAGGACTAGCGGGGCCTACGAGCAGTACTTC | CASDLGGRTSGAYEQYF
TRBD1 | once | TRBJ2-1 | TRBV12-5 | 15 | TGTGCTAGTGGCACCGGGACAGGGGCGTCCTATGAGCAGTTCTTC | CASGTGTGASYEQFF
- | - | TRBJ2-7 | TRBV19 | 11 | TGTGCCAGTAGATCAGGCTACGAGCAGTACTTC | CASRSGYEQYF
TRBD2 | - | TRBJ2-1 | TRBV6-2/TRBV6-3 | 14 | TGTGCCAGCAGTTACGGCGGGAGCCTTTATGAGCAGTTCTTC | CASSYGGSLYEQFF
- | once | TRBJ2-7 | TRBV2 | 12 | TGTACCAGCACCGGCCCTGGGGACGAGCAGTACTTC | CTSTGPGDEQYF
TRBD2 | - | TRBJ2-7 | TRBV27 | 12 | TGTGCCATCCCTAGCGGGGACGGGGAGCAGTACTTC | CAIPSGDGEQYF
- | - | TRBJ2-7 | TRBV7-8 | 13 | TGTGCCAGCAGTCGATCCTACTCCTACGAGCAGTACTTC | CASSRSYSYEQYF
- | - | TRBJ1-6 | TRBV5-5 | 16 | TGTGCCAGCAGCTTAGGTCCCCGCCCGGAGATTTCACCCCTCCACTTT | CASSLGPRPEISPLHF
- | - | TRBJ1-2 | TRBV19 | 15 | TGTGCCAGTAGTTCGGGGACAATGATCAACTATGGCTACACCTTC | CASSSGTMINYGYTF
- | - | TRBJ2-7 | TRBV2 | 13 | TGTGCCAGCAGTGGGGGGCGAGGGTACGAGCAGTACTTC | CASSGGRGYEQYF
TRBD1 | - | TRBJ2-7 | TRBV6-5 | 15 | TGTGCCAGCAGGGGGACAGGGGGCAACTCCTACGAGCAGTACTTC | CASRGTGGNSYEQYF
TRBD1 | - | TRBJ1-2 | TRBV28 | 15 | TGTGCCAGCAGTCCAAGGACAGGGGGCAGCTATGGCTACACCTTC | CASSPRTGGSYGYTF
- | - | TRBJ2-7 | TRBV30 | 12 | TGTGCCTGGAGTCTCAGTGGCCACGAGCAGTACTTC | CAWSLSGHEQYF
TRBD2 | once | TRBJ2-7 | TRBV7-2 | 15 | TGTGCCAGCAGCTTAAGGGTAGCGGGGGGGCGAGAGCGGTACTTC | CASSLRVAGGRERYF
- | - | TRBJ2-3 | TRBV5-1 | 14 | TGCGCCAGCAGCTTGGGGGGCTGGACAGATACGCAGTATTTT | CASSLGGWTDTQYF
- | - | TRBJ2-7 | TRBV12-1 | 14 | TGTGCCAGCAGCGAAGACAGGGCGGCGGCTGAGCAGTACTTC | CASSEDRAAAEQYF
TRBD1 | - | TRBJ1-1 | TRBV5-1 | 16 | TGCGCCAGCAGACCCGAGGGCAGGGGGCGGGTCACTGAAGCTTTCTTT | CASRPEGRGRVTEAFF
- | few | TRBJ1-1 | TRBV2 | 14 | TGTGCCAGCAGGGGGGACGGAGAGAACACTGAAGCTTTCTTT | CASRGDGENTEAFF
- | few | TRBJ2-2 | TRBV12-3/TRBV12-4 | 11 | TGTGCCAGCAGTTCCACCGGGGAGCTGTTTTTT | CASSSTGELFF
TRBD2 | - | TRBJ2-3 | TRBV10-2 | 18 | TGCGCCAGCAGTGAGTCGATGGGCCTAGCGGGAGTACCGGATACGCAGTATTTT | CASSESMGLAGVPDTQYF
- | once | TRBJ1-5 | TRBV27 | 14 | TGTGCCAGCAGTCTTCCCCGACAGAATCAGCCCCAGCATTTT | CASSLPRQNQPQHF
- | - | TRBJ2-7 | TRBV6-5 | 15 | TGTGCGGCCACGATCCTCCGGGATGGATCCTACGAGCAGTACTTC | CAATILRDGSYEQYF
- | - | TRBJ2-3 | TRBV7-2 | 14 | TGTGCCAGCAGCTTAGCGCTGGGATCTTATACGCAGTATTTT | CASSLALGSYTQYF
- | - | TRBJ2-1 | TRBV7-9 | 16 | TGTGCCAGCAGCCCCCATTGGGGGGCAAGCTACAATGAGCAGTTCTTC | CASSPHWGASYNEQFF
- | - | TRBJ2-7 | TRBV12-3/TRBV12-4 | 13 | TGTGCCAGCAGTTTAGGACTTTCGGTGGAGCAGTACTTC | CASSLGLSVEQYF
TRBD1 | - | TRBJ1-1 | TRBV15 | 11 | TGTGCCACGACAGGGGACACTGAAGCTTTCTTT | CATTGDTEAFF
- | - | TRBJ2-2 | TRBV19 | 15 | TGTGCCAGTAGTATAGCGTCAGAACACACCGGGGAGCTGTTTTTT | CASSIASEHTGELFF
TRBD1 | - | TRBJ1-5 | TRBV2 | 16 | TGTGCCAGCAGTGAAGCGCAGGGGGTGATCAATCAGCCCCAGCATTTT | CASSEAQGVINQPQHF
- | - | TRBJ1-5 | TRBV28 | 15 | TGTGCCAGCGCTCTCGGAATCTATAGCAATCAGCCCCAGCATTTT | CASALGIYSNQPQHF
- | - | TRBJ1-5 | TRBV9 | 15 | TGTGCCAGCAGCCCAGGTCGGGGCGGCAATCAGCCCCAGCATTTT | CASSPGRGGNQPQHF
TRBD1 | few | TRBJ1-6 | TRBV2 | 16 | TGTGCCAGCAGTGAAGAAGGAACAGGGGCTTATTCACCCCTCCACTTT | CASSEEGTGAYSPLHF
- | - | TRBJ1-5 | TRBV2 | 15 | TGTGCCAGCAGTGGAACCACAGGGTACAATCAGCCCCAGCATTTT | CASSGTTGYNQPQHF
- | - | TRBJ2-5 | TRBV7-9 | 13 | TGTGCCAGCAGCTTAATCGGGTCGGAGACCCAGTACTTC | CASSLIGSETQYF
TRBD1 | - | TRBJ1-5 | TRBV6-4 | 16 | TGTGCCAGCAGTGAGCAGGGGGCTGGCAGCAATCAGCCCCAGCATTTT | CASSEQGAGSNQPQHF